The 15 T cell receptor beta chains in this list originate from one sample, sequenced in a study of a mutant IDH1 vaccine in newly diagnosed glioma. Time point in this sample: baseline, week 1 (first vaccination visit). Sample treatment: pre-vaccination baseline after standard-of-care therapy. Sequencing was performed with immunoSEQ multiplex PCR; in TCRdb, only in-frame clones are kept and a portion is missing. Among around 88,000 clones listed, 80% were seen once. Sequenced material: PBMCs, taken from a glioma patient treated with radiotherapy, temozolomide or both. The receptor source for this set is a man aged 35 to 55 with glioma.

The CDR3 DNA reads TGCAGCGTTGAAGCCCAGGGGGCCTACGAGCAGTACTTC. Its protein is CSVEAQGAYEQYF. The V and J genes are TRBV29-1 and TRBJ2-7, with 7 bases lining up with TRBD1. Germline loops: CDR1 SQVTM, CDR2 ANQGSEA. After removal of 1 base from V and 2 bases from J, the junction contained 2 bases not matched to a gene. There are 13 residues in the CDR3.

This clone appeared a single time. The chain joins TRBV9 to TRBJ1-6, with D possibly matching TRBD1 (5 bases). The CDR3 runs 12 residues. Germline-derived CDR1 and CDR2 are SGDLS and YYNGEE. Trimming pared 8 bases from V and 8 bases from J, leaving 11 bases between. In nucleotides, the CDR3 is TGTGCCAGTGGGGGGGACGATTCACCCCTCCACTTT. Translating it yields CASGGDDSPLHF.

The chain joins TRBV18 to TRBJ2-7; D might be TRBD1 or TRBD2, each matching 5 bases. The CDR3 sequence is 15 residues long. Trimming shortened V by 3 bases and J by 3 bases, and 15 bases separated the two germline ends. Germline V gives CDR1 KGHSH, CDR2 LQKENI. CDR3 region: CASSPGGSPLYEQYF. CDR3 nucleotides: TGTGCCAGCTCACCTGGGGGTTCCCCTCTCTACGAGCAGTACTTC.

The chain employs TRBV18 and TRBJ2-3, with D hard to call. Per germline, CDR1 KGHSH and CDR2 LQKENI. The CDR3 extends over 12 amino acids. The ends were cut back, 2 bases at V and 4 bases at J, with 4 bases in the middle. CDR3 residues: CASSPYADTQYF. As DNA, the CDR3 is TGTGCCAGCTCACCATACGCAGATACGCAGTATTTT.

The chain recombines TRBV6-5 with TRBJ1-5; possible D gene TRBD1, 6 bases. CDR3 size: 14 residues. Between the trimmed V and J ends, which lost 10 bases and 1 base, there was a span of 14 bases. CDR1 is MNHEY and CDR2 is SVGAGI in the germline V gene. This CDR3 is CATGRGGSNQPQHF. The CDR3 DNA sequence: TGTGCCACCGGGAGGGGGGGAAGCAATCAGCCCCAGCATTTT.

The J gene is TRBJ2-7, the V gene TRBV27, with a possible D match to TRBD2 (5 bases). The germline V and J ends were trimmed by 6 bases and 0 bases, with 12 bases remaining between them. The CDR3 contains 14 residues. From germline, CDR1 is MNHEY and CDR2 SMNVEV (reference sequence). The CDR3 coding sequence is TGTGCCAGCAGGGAGGTTTTGAGCTCCTACGAGCAGTACTTC. Translation: CASREVLSSYEQYF.

CDR3 residues: CAIRMNTEAFF. CDR3 coding DNA: TGTGCCATCCGGATGAACACTGAAGCTTTCTTT. This chain joins TRBV10-3 and TRBJ1-1; D remains unclear. With 8 bases removed from V and 0 bases from J, the gap between germline ends came to 4 bases. Germline V gene lookup returns CDR1 ENHRY and CDR2 SYGVKD. The CDR3 is made up of 11 amino acids.

This sequence joins TRBV19 and TRBJ1-5; 9 bases map to TRBD1. V shed 3 bases and J 0 bases; nucleotides not matched to a gene: 6. This CDR3 spans 17 amino acids. CDR1 and CDR2 (germline): LNHDA, SQIVND (reference sequence). The CDR3 region is CASSIRGQGFSNQPQHF. Written as DNA, the CDR3 is TGTGCCAGTAGTATCAGGGGACAGGGATTTAGCAATCAGCCCCAGCATTTT.

The rearrangement joins TRBV19 to TRBJ2-5, with 10 bases lining up with TRBD2. Trimming took 5 bases from V and 5 from J; bases not matched to a gene: 8. The CDR3 totals 15 residues. Germline-derived CDR1 and CDR2 are LNHDA and SQIVND (reference sequence). The CDR3 reads CASSLSEAGGETQYF. The CDR3 bases are TGTGCCAGTAGTTTATCGGAAGCGGGAGGGGAGACCCAGTACTTC.

The J gene is TRBJ2-7, the V gene TRBV5-6; D perhaps matches TRBD2 (6 bases). CDR3 length: 17 residues. Germline loops: CDR1 SGHDT, CDR2 YYEEEE. The germline V and J ends were trimmed by 3 bases and 0 bases, with 19 bases remaining between them. The CDR3 here is CASSSAWDSRSSYEQYF. For the CDR3, the DNA is TGTGCCAGCAGCTCGGCTTGGGACTCGAGGAGCTCCTACGAGCAGTACTTC.

Comments on this clone: An end of the junction does not agree with germline; a read error may underlie this. The CDR3 loop is CASSARTSGGLTDTQYF. The CDR3 DNA follows: TGTGCTAGCAGCGCCCGGACTAGCGGGGGCCTCACAGATACGCAGTATTTT. The chain joins TRBV7-7 to TRBJ2-3, with TRBD2 identical over 13 bases. CDR1 and CDR2 (germline): SSHAT, FNYEAQ (reference sequence). This CDR3 is built from 17 residues. The whole variable domain, remainder taken from reference TRBV7-7 and TRBJ2-3, is GAGVSQSPRYKVTKRGQDVTLRCDPISSHATLYWYQQALGQGPEFLTYFNYEAQPDKSGLPSDRFSAERPEGSISTLTIQRTEQRDSAMYRCASSARTSGGLTDTQYFGPGTRLTVL.

The table lists this clone with a count of one. V gene TRBV4-3 combines with J gene TRBJ2-2; D ambiguous. This CDR3 contains 14 residues. V lost 2 bases to trimming and J lost 1 base, with 5 bases between them. CDR1 and CDR2 from the germline V gene are LGHNA and YSLEER. The CDR3 region has the DNA TGCGCCAGCAGCCAACTGAGGAACACCGGGGAGCTGTTTTTT. This codes for CASSQLRNTGELFF.

The J gene is TRBJ2-5, the V gene TRBV6-1; 10 bases fit TRBD2. The CDR3 covers 15 residues. The germline V gene has CDR1 MNHNS and CDR2 SASEGT. Trimming took 8 bases from V and 2 from J; bases not matched to a gene: 8. The CDR3 reads CASEWGLATQETQYF. CDR3 DNA: TGTGCCAGCGAATGGGGACTAGCGACACAAGAGACCCAGTACTTC.

This clone occurred a few times. V is TRBV13 and J is TRBJ2-2, with D perhaps being TRBD1 or TRBD2 (6 bases each). V was clipped by 3 bases and J by 3 bases, with 8 bases between them. The CDR3 totals 14 residues. Germline CDR1 PRHDT, CDR2 FYEKMQ (reference sequence). CDR3 in amino acids: CASSFGGHTGELFF. CDR3 coding DNA: TGTGCCAGCAGCTTTGGGGGGCACACCGGGGAGCTGTTTTTT.

The V and J genes are TRBV11-3 and TRBJ2-1, with D perhaps TRBD2 (7 bases). The ends were cut back, 5 bases at V and 7 bases at J, with 18 bases in the middle. CDR3 length: 15 amino acids. The V gene's germline CDR1 is SGHNT and CDR2 YENEEA. Here the CDR3 reads CASSPGGGSLNEQFF. DNA of the CDR3: TGTGCCAGCAGCCCCGGGGGCGGGAGCTTGAATGAGCAGTTCTTC.